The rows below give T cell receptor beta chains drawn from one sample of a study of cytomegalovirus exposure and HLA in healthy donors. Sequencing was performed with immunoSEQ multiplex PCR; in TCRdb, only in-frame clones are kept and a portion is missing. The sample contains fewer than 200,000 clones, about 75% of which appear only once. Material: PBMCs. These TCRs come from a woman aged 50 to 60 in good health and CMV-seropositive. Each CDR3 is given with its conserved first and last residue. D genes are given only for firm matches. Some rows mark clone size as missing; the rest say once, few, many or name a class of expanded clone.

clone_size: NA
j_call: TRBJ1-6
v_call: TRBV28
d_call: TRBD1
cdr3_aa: CASSQAGTGISYNSPLHF
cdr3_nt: TGTGCCAGCAGTCAAGCCGGGACAGGGATCAGCTATAATTCACCCCTCCACTTT

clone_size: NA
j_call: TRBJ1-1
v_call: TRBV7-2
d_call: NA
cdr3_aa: CASSLGGMGVNTEAFF
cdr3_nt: TGTGCCAGCAGCTTGGGAGGGATGGGAGTGAACACTGAAGCTTTCTTT

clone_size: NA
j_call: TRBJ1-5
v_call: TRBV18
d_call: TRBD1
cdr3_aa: CASSPSDRVQPQHF
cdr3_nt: TGTGCCAGCTCACCATCCGACAGGGTACAGCCCCAGCATTTT

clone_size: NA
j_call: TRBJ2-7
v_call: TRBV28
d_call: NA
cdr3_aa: CASSLPGYEQYF
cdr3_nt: TGTGCCAGCAGTTTGCCGGGCTACGAGCAGTACTTC

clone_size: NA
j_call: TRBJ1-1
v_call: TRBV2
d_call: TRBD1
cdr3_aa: CASSEGQGFSEAFF
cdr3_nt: TGTGCCAGCAGTGAGGGACAGGGATTCTCTGAAGCTTTCTTT

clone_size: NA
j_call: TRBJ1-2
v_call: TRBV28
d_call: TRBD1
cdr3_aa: CASSAGQYYGYTF
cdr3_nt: TGTGCCAGCAGTGCGGGACAGTACTATGGCTACACCTTC

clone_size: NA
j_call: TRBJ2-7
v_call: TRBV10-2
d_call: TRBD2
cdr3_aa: CASSELASGPYEQYF
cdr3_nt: TGCGCCAGCAGTGAGCTGGCTAGCGGACCCTACGAGCAGTACTTC

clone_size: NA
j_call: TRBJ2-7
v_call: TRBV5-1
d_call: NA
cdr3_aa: CASSLVEGSPYEQYF
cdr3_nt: TGCGCCAGCAGCTTGGTAGAGGGTTCCCCCTACGAGCAGTACTTC

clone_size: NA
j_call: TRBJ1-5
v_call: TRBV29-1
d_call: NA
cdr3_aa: CSVAYRDDQPQHF
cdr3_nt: TGCAGCGTCGCATACAGGGACGATCAGCCCCAGCATTTT

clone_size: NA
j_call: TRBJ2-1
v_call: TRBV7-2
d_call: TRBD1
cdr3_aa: CASISPSRGLYNEQFF
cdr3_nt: TGTGCCAGCATCTCCCCCAGCAGGGGGCTATACAATGAGCAGTTCTTC

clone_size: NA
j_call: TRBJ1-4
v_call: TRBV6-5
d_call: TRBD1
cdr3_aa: CASRTGGNEKLFF
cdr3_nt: TGTGCCAGCAGGACAGGGGGGAATGAAAAACTGTTTTTT

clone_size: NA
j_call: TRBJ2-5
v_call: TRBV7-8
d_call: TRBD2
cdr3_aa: CASSSRLARETQYF
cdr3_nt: TGTGCCAGCAGCTCCCGACTAGCGAGGGAGACCCAGTACTTC

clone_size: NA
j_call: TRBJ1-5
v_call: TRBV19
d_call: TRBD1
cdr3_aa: CASSIGPGTGVQPQHF
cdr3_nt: TGTGCCAGTAGTATAGGTCCCGGGACAGGGGTTCAGCCCCAGCATTTT

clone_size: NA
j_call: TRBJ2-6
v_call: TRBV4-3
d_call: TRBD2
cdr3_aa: CASGSRGLAASSGANVLTF
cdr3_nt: TGCGCCAGCGGTTCCCGAGGACTAGCGGCAAGCTCTGGGGCCAACGTCCTGACTTTC

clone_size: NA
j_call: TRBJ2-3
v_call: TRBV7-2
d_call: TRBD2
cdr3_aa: CASSLSLAGGFSSTDTQYF
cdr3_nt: TGTGCCAGCAGCTTGTCACTAGCGGGGGGTTTCTCTAGCACAGATACGCAGTATTTT

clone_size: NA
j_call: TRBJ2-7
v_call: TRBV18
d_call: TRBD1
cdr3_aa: CASSPGGTGSYEQYF
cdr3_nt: TGTGCCAGCTCACCCGGGGGGACAGGGTCTTACGAGCAGTACTTC

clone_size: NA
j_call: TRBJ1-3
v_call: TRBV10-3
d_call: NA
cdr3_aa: CAISEPSSGNTIYF
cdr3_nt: TGTGCCATCAGTGAGCCGAGCTCTGGAAACACCATATATTTT

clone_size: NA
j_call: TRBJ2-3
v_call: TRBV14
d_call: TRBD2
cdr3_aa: CASSRQLAGRTDTQYF
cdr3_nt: TGTGCCAGCAGCCGTCAACTAGCGGGGCGCACAGATACGCAGTATTTT

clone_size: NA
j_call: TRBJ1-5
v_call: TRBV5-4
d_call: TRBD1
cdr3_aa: CASSSLGQGVKNQPQHF
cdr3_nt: TGTGCCAGCAGCTCCTTGGGACAGGGGGTTAAGAATCAGCCCCAGCATTTT

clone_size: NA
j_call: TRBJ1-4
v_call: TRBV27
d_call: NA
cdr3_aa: CASIGPGGKLFF
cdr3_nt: TGTGCCAGCATCGGGCCCGGGGGGAAACTGTTTTTT

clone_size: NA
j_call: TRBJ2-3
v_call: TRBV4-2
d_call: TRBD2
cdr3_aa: CASRDGVAGGYTDTQYF
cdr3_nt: TGTGCCAGCAGGGACGGAGTAGCGGGAGGATACACAGATACGCAGTATTTT

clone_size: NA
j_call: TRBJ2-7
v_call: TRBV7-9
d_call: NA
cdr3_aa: CASSLASSYEQYF
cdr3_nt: TGTGCCAGCAGCTTGGCTAGCTCCTACGAGCAGTACTTC

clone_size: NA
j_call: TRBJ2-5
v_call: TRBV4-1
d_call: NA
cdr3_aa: CASSMRDSGWEAQYF
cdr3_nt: TGCGCCAGCAGCATGCGGGACAGCGGGTGGGAGGCCCAGTACTTC

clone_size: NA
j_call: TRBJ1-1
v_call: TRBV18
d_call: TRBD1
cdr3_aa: CASSPGQGVAFF
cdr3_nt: TGTGCCAGCTCACCCGGACAGGGGGTAGCTTTCTTT

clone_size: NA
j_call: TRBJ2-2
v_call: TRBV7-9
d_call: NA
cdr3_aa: CASSLSVTDSDGELFF
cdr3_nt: TGTGCCAGCAGCTTGTCCGTAACCGATTCGGACGGGGAGCTATTTTTT

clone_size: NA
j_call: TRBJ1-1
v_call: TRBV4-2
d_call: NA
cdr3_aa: CASSQARNTEAFF
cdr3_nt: TGTGCCAGCAGCCAGGCTAGGAACACTGAAGCTTTCTTT

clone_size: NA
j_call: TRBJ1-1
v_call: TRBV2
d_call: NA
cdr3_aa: CASSDQGLGTTEAFF
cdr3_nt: TGTGCCAGCAGTGATCAGGGTTTAGGAACAACTGAAGCTTTCTTT

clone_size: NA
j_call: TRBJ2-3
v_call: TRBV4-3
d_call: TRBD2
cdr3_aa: CASSQQTSGGTDTQYF
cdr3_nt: TGCGCCAGCAGCCAGCAGACTAGCGGGGGCACAGATACGCAGTATTTT

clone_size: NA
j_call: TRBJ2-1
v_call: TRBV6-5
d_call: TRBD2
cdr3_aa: CASSYIRTSVLEQFF
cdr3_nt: TGTGCCAGCAGTTACATCCGGACTAGTGTACTTGAGCAGTTCTTC

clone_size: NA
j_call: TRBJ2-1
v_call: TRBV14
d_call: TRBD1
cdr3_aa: CASSQMYGGQGIVNEQFF
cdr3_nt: TGTGCCAGCAGCCAAATGTACGGGGGACAGGGGATAGTGAATGAGCAGTTCTTC

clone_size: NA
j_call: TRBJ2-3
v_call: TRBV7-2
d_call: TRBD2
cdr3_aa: CASSSNSGSRTDTQYF
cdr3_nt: TGTGCCAGCAGCTCTAATAGCGGGTCCCGCACAGATACGCAGTATTTT

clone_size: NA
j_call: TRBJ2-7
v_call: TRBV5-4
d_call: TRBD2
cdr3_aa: CASSPGGQGGIYEQYF
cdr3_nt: TGTGCCAGCAGCCCGGGGGGGCAGGGAGGAATCTACGAGCAGTACTTC

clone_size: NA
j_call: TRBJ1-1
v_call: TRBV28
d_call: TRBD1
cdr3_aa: CASSMLRTGVTEAFF
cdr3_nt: TGTGCCAGCAGTATGCTCAGGACAGGGGTGACTGAAGCTTTCTTT

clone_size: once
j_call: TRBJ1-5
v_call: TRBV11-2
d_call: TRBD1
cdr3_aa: CASSLQGARNQPQHF
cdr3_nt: TGTGCCAGCAGCCTACAGGGGGCTCGGAATCAGCCCCAGCATTTT

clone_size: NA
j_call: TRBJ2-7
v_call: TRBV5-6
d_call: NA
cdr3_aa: CASSLGGSPYEQYF
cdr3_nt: TGTGCCAGCAGCTTAGGTGGGAGCCCCTACGAGCAGTACTTC

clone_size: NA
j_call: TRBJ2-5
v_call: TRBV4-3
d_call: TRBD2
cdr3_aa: CASSPSTSGRETQYF
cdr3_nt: TGCGCCAGCAGCCCATCGACTAGCGGCAGAGAGACCCAGTACTTC

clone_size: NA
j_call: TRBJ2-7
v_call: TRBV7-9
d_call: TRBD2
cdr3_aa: CASSLTSGRSSYEQYF
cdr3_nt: TGTGCCAGCAGCTTGACTAGCGGGAGGAGCTCCTACGAGCAGTACTTC

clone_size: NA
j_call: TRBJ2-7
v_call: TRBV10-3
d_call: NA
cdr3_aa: CAIREGGETYEQYF
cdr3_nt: TGTGCCATCAGAGAGGGCGGGGAGACCTACGAGCAGTACTTC

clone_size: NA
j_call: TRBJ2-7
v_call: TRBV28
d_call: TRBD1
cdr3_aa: CASSLPPGTGTYEQYF
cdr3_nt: TGTGCCAGCAGCCTCCCTCCCGGGACAGGGACCTACGAGCAGTACTTC

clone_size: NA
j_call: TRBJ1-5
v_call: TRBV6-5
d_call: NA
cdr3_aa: CASSLDSGNQPQHF
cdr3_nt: TGTGCCAGCAGCCTCGACAGTGGCAATCAGCCCCAGCATTTT

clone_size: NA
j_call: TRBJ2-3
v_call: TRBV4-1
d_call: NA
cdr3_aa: CASSLQFGASTDTQYF
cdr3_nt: TGCGCCAGCAGCCTCCAGTTTGGGGCTTCCACAGATACGCAGTATTTT

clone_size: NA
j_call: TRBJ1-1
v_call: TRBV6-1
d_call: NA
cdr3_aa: CASRQNNKNTEAFF
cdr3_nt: TGTGCCAGCAGACAAAACAACAAGAACACTGAAGCTTTCTTT

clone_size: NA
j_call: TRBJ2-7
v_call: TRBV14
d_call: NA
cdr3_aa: CASSQGVWGFLEQYF
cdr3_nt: TGTGCCAGCAGCCAAGGGGTCTGGGGCTTTCTTGAGCAGTACTTC

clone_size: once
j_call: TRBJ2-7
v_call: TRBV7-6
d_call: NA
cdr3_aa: CASSARDSYEQYF
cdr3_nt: TGTGCCAGCAGCGCCAGGGACTCCTACGAGCAGTACTTC